The 22 T cell receptor beta chains presented below share a single source sample, sequenced in a study of response to subunit inactivated influenza vaccine. In TCRdb, the RT-PCR reads were re-called with MiXCR into one record per CDR3 protein. This sample has approximately 480,000 distinct CDR3 sequences, with roughly 9.8% found just once. The sequencing here drew on PBMCs from blood, taken about 6 weeks after vaccination. These receptors originate from a man between 45 and 60 years old who received an inactivated influenza vaccine.

This clonotype was seen ten or more times. The rearrangement joins TRBV7-2 to TRBJ2-3, with 14 positions matching TRBD2. CDR1 is SGHTA and CDR2 is FQGNSA in the germline V gene. The CDR3 is made up of 17 amino acids. Unmatched junction bases numbered 8, after V lost 5 bases and J lost 4 bases. The CDR3 DNA reads as TGTGCCAGCAGCCCATCGATGACTAGCGGGGGGGCAGATACGCAGTATTTT. Translation gives CASSPSMTSGGADTQYF. The full variable domain, rest sourced from reference TRBV7-2 and TRBJ2-3, is GAGVSQSPSNKVTEKGKDVELRCDPISGHTALYWYRQSLGQGLEFLIYFQGNSAPDKSGLPSDRFSAERTGGSVSTLTIQRTQQEDSAVYLCASSPSMTSGGADTQYFGPGTRLTVL.

The sample holds many counts of this clonotype. The CDR3 DNA sequence: TGTGCCAGCAGCCGATACGACAGGGATAGGTCCTACGAGCAGTACTTC. Translated, it gives CASSRYDRDRSYEQYF. The V gene is TRBV12-3 or TRBV12-4, the J gene TRBJ2-7, with TRBD1 matching 7 bases. Unmatched junction bases numbered 12, after V lost 6 bases and J lost 1 base. The CDR3 spans 16 residues.

A few counts support this clonotype. The V and J genes are TRBV6-2 or TRBV6-3 and TRBJ1-6; D not certain. Germline CDR1 is MNHEY and CDR2 is SVGEGT. This CDR3 region has 16 residues. V was pared by 1 base and J by 8 bases, with 15 bases between. This chain's CDR3 is CASSYLGHPRDSPLHF. The CDR3 DNA is TGTGCCAGCAGTTACTTGGGCCACCCGAGGGATTCACCCCTCCACTTT.

This clonotype was recorded at least ten times. The chain links TRBV10-3 to TRBJ2-7; D is uncertain. Germline V gives CDR1 ENHRY, CDR2 SYGVKD. This CDR3 is built from 13 residues. V lost 3 bases and J lost 3, with 9 bases in between. This CDR3 is CAISDGTYYEQYF. In DNA form, the CDR3 reads TGTGCCATCAGTGATGGCACTTACTACGAGCAGTACTTC.

This clonotype was recorded at least ten times. J is TRBJ2-2 and V is TRBV12-3 or TRBV12-4, with a weak D call TRBD2 (5 bases). V dropped 5 bases and J dropped 5 bases, with 9 bases sitting between them. The CDR3 is made up of 13 amino acids. In DNA form, the CDR3 reads TGTGCCAGCAGTCCATCGGGGACCGGGGAGCTGTTTTTT. This codes for CASSPSGTGELFF.

This clonotype was observed a handful of times. The chain joins TRBV12-3 or TRBV12-4 to TRBJ2-5, with a tentative D call TRBD1 (6 bases). The V end was cut by 2 bases, the J end by 1 base, with 11 bases between. The CDR3 extends over 15 amino acids. The CDR3 bases are TGTGCCAGCAGTTTATGGGGGCACGTCCAAGAGACCCAGTACTTC. This encodes CASSLWGHVQETQYF.

This clonotype has just a few counts. The gene calls are TRBV11-2 and TRBJ2-1; 9 bases match TRBD1. Trimming removed 4 bases from V and 3 bases from J; junction bases left unmatched: 16. Germline loops: CDR1 SGHAT, CDR2 FQNNGV. The CDR3 sequence is 19 residues long. CDR3 sequence: CASSSRDRVFGLHYNEQFF. DNA of the CDR3: TGTGCCAGCAGCTCCCGGGACAGGGTCTTCGGCCTACACTACAATGAGCAGTTCTTC.

The gene calls are TRBV15 and TRBJ2-1; 8 nucleotides match TRBD2. Germline V gene data show CDR1 as LNHNV and CDR2 as YYDKDF (reference sequence). CDR3 length equals 16 residues. The J segment lost 6 bases and the V segment lost 5 bases, leaving 12 bases of the junction unmatched. The CDR3 region has the DNA TGTGCCACCAGCCCAGGAGGGGGACTAGAGGGCAATGAGCAGTTCTTC. Amino acids: CATSPGGGLEGNEQFF.

The genes are TRBV20-1 and TRBJ2-1; TRBD2 agrees at 12 bases. This CDR3 comprises 16 residues. Germline CDR1 DFQATT, CDR2 SNEGSKA (reference sequence). With V trimmed by 0 bases and J by 7 bases, 7 bases remained unmatched. CDR3 sequence reads: CSARDPTSGRSNEQFF. The CDR3 region has the DNA TGCAGTGCTAGAGACCCGACTAGCGGGAGATCGAATGAGCAGTTCTTC.

The chain uses TRBV5-1 and TRBJ2-7; TRBD2 aligns across 9 bases. CDR3 length: 16 amino acids. CDR1 and CDR2 from the germline V gene are SGHRS and YFSETQ. V lost 5 bases to trimming and J lost 7 bases; unmatched junction nucleotides: 16. CDR3 residues: CASSTGGRAIGGEQYF. As DNA, the CDR3 is TGCGCCAGCAGTACTGGCGGGAGGGCGATAGGGGGGGAGCAGTACTTC.

This clonotype was counted between two and nine times. The gene calls are TRBV4-2 and TRBJ2-3; D call uncertain. Germline CDR1 LGHNA, CDR2 YNFKEQ. The CDR3 is made up of 14 amino acids. V was pared by 1 base and J by 2 bases, with 7 bases between. In DNA, the CDR3 is TGTGCCAGCAGCCAAGGAGAGACCACAGATACGCAGTATTTT. Its protein is CASSQGETTDTQYF.

This sequence joins TRBV18 and TRBJ2-7, with 8 bases fitting TRBD1. V lost 2 bases to trimming and J lost 9 bases; unmatched junction nucleotides: 9. Germline values: CDR1 KGHSH, CDR2 LQKENI. The CDR3 totals 14 residues. The CDR3 loop reads CASSPKTGVGWQYF. CDR3 DNA sequence: TGTGCCAGCTCACCAAAGACAGGGGTTGGGTGGCAGTACTTC.

This clonotype occurred a few times. The V and J genes are TRBV20-1 and TRBJ2-1, with D unresolved. The CDR3 covers 11 residues. Looked up from germline, CDR1 is DFQATT and CDR2 is SNEGSKA (reference sequence). V shed 5 bases and J shed 5 bases, with 7 bases lying between them. The CDR3 sequence is CSAPEDNEQFF. The DNA of the CDR3 is TGCAGTGCTCCCGAAGACAATGAGCAGTTCTTC.

This clonotype was found many times. This chain connects TRBV7-2 to TRBJ2-3; D is unresolved. Trimming pared 1 base from V and 1 base from J, leaving 9 bases between. The germline CDR1 and CDR2 sequences are SGHTA and FQGNSA. CDR3 length: 15 amino acids. This CDR3 reads CASSLGPPGTDTQYF. The CDR3 bases are TGTGCCAGCAGCTTAGGCCCTCCGGGCACAGATACGCAGTATTTT.

This clonotype was recorded a few times. The rearrangement joins TRBV7-8 to TRBJ2-3; a weak D match, TRBD2 (7 bases). Germline assignment: CDR1 SGHVS and CDR2 FQNEAQ. The CDR3 totals 19 residues. The V gene lost 5 bases and the J gene lost 0 bases, with 24 bases spanning the gap. The CDR3 sequence: CASSQRFGGGLPSTDTQYF. CDR3 coding DNA: TGTGCCAGCAGCCAGCGTTTTGGGGGGGGGCTGCCTAGCACAGATACGCAGTATTTT.

There are a few counts of this clonotype. The chain carries TRBV7-9 and TRBJ2-2, with 9 nucleotides matching TRBD2. This CDR3 region has 15 residues. After removal of 5 bases from V and 2 bases from J, the junction contained 3 bases not matched to a gene. Germline V gene data show CDR1 as SEHNR and CDR2 as FQNEAQ (reference sequence). CDR3 DNA: TGTGCCAGCAGCCCGACTAGCGGCAACACCGGGGAGCTGTTTTTT. It specifies CASSPTSGNTGELFF. The full variable domain, completed using reference TRBV7-9 and TRBJ2-2, is DTGVSQNPRHKITKRGQNVTFRCDPISEHNRLYWYRQTLGQGPEFLTYFQNEAQLEKSRLLSDRFSAERPKGSFSTLEIQRTEQGDSAMYLCASSPTSGNTGELFFGEGSRLTVL.

This clonotype came up many times. The chain uses TRBV6-2 or TRBV6-3 and TRBJ1-2; 9 bases agree with TRBD1. Germline V gene data show CDR1 as MNHEY and CDR2 as SVGEGT. The CDR3 loop spans 11 amino acids. J was trimmed by 8 bases and V by 7 bases; bases with no gene match: 2. The CDR3 sequence is CASTTGGGYTF. In DNA form, the CDR3 reads TGTGCCAGCACGACAGGGGGAGGCTACACCTTC.

This clonotype was seen at least ten times. The rearrangement links TRBV12-3 or TRBV12-4 to TRBJ2-3; D is undetermined. The CDR3 runs to 13 residues. V lost 5 bases and J 5 bases, leaving 11 bases between the germline ends. In nucleotides, the CDR3 is TGTGCCAGCAGTCAATTACAAGGAGATACGCAGTATTTT. Translating gives CASSQLQGDTQYF.

As regards this clonotype: One base away lies a much larger clone, so this may be a sequencing read error. The genes are TRBV6-2 or TRBV6-3 and TRBJ2-7; D is uncertain. Germline lookup yields CDR1 MNHEY and CDR2 SVGEGT. This CDR3 contains 13 residues. CDR3 sequence (DNA): TGTGCCAGCAGTTGGGATATCTCCTACCAGCAGTACTTC. Its translation is CASSWDISYQQYF.

This clonotype has just a few counts. The rearrangement joins TRBV4-2 to TRBJ2-5, with 8 bases matching TRBD1. The V gene's germline CDR1 is LGHNA and CDR2 YNFKEQ. The CDR3 length is 17 residues. J was trimmed by 1 base and V by 2 bases; bases with no gene match: 9. CDR3 region: CASSQPASDRAQETQYF. CDR3 DNA: TGTGCCAGCAGCCAACCCGCATCGGACAGGGCCCAAGAGACCCAGTACTTC.

This clonotype showed up just a few times. The chain is built from TRBV7-9 and TRBJ2-7; 7 nucleotides match TRBD1. CDR1 SEHNR and CDR2 FQNEAQ come from the germline V gene (reference sequence). V lost 0 bases to trimming and J lost 3 bases; unmatched junction nucleotides: 5. This CDR3 contains 15 residues. The CDR3 here is CASSLAKGQHYEQYF. Written as DNA, the CDR3 is TGTGCCAGCAGCTTAGCGAAGGGACAGCACTACGAGCAGTACTTC.

This clonotype was detected many times. The J gene is TRBJ2-1, the V gene TRBV5-1; D is uncertain. The germline CDR1 and CDR2 sequences are SGHRS and YFSETQ. The CDR3 covers 12 residues. V lost 4 bases and J 5 bases, leaving 7 bases between the germline ends. DNA of the CDR3: TGCGCCAGCAGCAGAGAAGACAATGAGCAGTTCTTC. Translated, it gives CASSREDNEQFF.